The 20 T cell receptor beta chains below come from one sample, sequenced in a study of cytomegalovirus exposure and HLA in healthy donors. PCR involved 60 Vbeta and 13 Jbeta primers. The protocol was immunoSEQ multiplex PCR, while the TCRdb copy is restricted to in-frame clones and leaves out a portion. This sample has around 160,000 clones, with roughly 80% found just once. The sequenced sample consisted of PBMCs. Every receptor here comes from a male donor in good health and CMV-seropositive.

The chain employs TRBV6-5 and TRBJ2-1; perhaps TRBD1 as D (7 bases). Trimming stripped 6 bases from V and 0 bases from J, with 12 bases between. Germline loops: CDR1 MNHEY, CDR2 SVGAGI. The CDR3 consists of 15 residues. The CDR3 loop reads CASRGGTASYNEQFF. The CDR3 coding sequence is TGTGCCAGCAGAGGGGGGACAGCCTCCTACAATGAGCAGTTCTTC.

CDR3 in amino acids: CASGSSTENYGYTF. CDR3 nucleotide sequence: TGTGCTAGTGGTTCCAGCACAGAGAACTATGGCTACACCTTC. The V gene is TRBV12-5, the J gene TRBJ1-2; D uncertain. Trimming left V 4 bases short and J 2 bases short, with 11 bases between. CDR1 and CDR2 from the germline V gene are LGHNT and FRNRAP. The CDR3 spans 14 residues.

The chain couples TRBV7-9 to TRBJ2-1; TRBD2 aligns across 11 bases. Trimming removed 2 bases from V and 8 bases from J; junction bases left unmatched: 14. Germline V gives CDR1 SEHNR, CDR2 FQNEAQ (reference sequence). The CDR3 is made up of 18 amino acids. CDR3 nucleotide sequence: TGTGCCAGCAGCTTACCCCCGAACCGACTAGCGGGGAGATATGAGCAGTTCTTC. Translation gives CASSLPPNRLAGRYEQFF.

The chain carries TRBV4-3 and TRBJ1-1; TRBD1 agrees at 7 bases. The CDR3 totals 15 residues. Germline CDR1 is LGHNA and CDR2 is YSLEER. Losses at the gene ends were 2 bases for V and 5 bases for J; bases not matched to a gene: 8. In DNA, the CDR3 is TGCGCCAGCAGCCAAACTCACAGGGGTGGGACTGAAGCTTTCTTT. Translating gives CASSQTHRGGTEAFF.

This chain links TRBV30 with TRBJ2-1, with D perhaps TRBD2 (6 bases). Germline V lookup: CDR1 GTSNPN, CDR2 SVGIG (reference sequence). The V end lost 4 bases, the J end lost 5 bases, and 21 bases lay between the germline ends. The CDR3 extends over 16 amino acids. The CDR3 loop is CAWTEIAGKINNEQFF. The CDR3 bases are TGTGCCTGGACCGAAATCGCGGGGAAAATTAACAATGAGCAGTTCTTC.

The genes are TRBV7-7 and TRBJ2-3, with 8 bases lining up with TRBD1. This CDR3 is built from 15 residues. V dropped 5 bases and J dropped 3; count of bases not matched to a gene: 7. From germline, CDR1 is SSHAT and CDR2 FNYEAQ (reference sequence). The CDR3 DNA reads TGTGCCAGCAGCCCCGGACAGGGCCTAACAGATACGCAGTATTTT. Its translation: CASSPGQGLTDTQYF.

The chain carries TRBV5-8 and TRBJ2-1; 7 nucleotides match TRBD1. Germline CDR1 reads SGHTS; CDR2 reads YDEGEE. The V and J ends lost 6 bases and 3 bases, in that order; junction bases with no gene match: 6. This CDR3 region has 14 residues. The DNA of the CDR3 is TGTGCCAGCACCCCCGGGACAGTCTACAATGAGCAGTTCTTC. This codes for CASTPGTVYNEQFF. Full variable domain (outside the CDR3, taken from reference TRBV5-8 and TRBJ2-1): EAGVTQSPTHLIKTRGQQATLRCSPISGHTSVYWYQQALGLGLQFLLWYDEGEERNRGNFPPRFSGRQFPNYSSELNVNALELEDSALYLCASTPGTVYNEQFFGPGTRLTVL.

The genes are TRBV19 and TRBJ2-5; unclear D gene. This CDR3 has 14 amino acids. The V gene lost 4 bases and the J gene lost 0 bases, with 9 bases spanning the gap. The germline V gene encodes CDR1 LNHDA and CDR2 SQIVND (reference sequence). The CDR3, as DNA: TGTGCCAGTAGTACAGAACATTACCAAGAGACCCAGTACTTC. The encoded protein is CASSTEHYQETQYF.

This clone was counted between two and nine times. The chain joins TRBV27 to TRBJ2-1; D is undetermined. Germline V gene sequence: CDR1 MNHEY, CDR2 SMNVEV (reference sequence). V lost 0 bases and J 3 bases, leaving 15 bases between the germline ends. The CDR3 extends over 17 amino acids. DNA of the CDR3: TGTGCCAGCAGTTTATCGATTGGCGGAAGAAGCTACAATGAGCAGTTCTTC. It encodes CASSLSIGGRSYNEQFF.

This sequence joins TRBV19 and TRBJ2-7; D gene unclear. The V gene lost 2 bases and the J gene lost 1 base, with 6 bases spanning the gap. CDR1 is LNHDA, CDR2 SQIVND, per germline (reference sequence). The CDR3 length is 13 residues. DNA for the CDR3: TGTGCCAGTAGTATAAAGGAGTCCTACGAGCAGTACTTC. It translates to CASSIKESYEQYF.

The CDR3: CASRGGASYEQYF. CDR3 coding DNA: TGTGCCAGTCGTGGGGGGGCCTCCTACGAGCAGTACTTC. The J gene is TRBJ2-7, the V gene TRBV19; D perhaps matches TRBD2 (7 bases). This CDR3 contains 13 residues. Germline V gives CDR1 LNHDA, CDR2 SQIVND (reference sequence). Trimming took off 8 bases at V and 0 bases at J, with 11 bases between the two ends.

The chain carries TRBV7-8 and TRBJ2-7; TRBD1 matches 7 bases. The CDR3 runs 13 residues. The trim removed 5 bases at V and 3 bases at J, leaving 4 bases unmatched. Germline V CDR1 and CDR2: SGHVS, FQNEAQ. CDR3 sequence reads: CASSPGQIYEQYF. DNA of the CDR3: TGTGCCAGCAGCCCGGGACAGATCTACGAGCAGTACTTC.

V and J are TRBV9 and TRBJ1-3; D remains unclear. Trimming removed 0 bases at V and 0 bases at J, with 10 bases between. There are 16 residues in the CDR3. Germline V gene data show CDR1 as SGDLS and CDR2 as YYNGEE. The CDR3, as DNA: TGTGCCAGCAGCGTAGTTTCGGCGGCCTCTGGAAACACCATATATTTT. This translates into CASSVVSAASGNTIYF.

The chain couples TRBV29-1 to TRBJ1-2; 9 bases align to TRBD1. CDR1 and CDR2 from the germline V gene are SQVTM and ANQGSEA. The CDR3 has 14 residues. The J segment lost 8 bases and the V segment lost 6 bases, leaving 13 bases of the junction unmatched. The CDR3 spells CSVAGTGTTRGYTF. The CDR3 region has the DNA TGCAGCGTGGCCGGGACAGGGACGACCCGAGGCTACACCTTC.

This chain's CDR3 is CAISPGGWTEAFF. The CDR3 nucleotides read TGTGCCATCAGTCCTGGGGGCTGGACTGAAGCTTTCTTT. The genes are TRBV10-3 and TRBJ1-1, with D maybe TRBD1 (6 bases). The CDR3 is 13 amino acids. Trimming pared 5 bases from V and 5 bases from J, leaving 12 bases between. Germline CDR1 reads ENHRY; CDR2 reads SYGVKD.

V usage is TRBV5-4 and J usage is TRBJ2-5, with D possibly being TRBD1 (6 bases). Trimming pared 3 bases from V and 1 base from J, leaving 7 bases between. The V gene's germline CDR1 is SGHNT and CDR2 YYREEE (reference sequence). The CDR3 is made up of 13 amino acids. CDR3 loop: CASSSQGQETQYF. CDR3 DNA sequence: TGTGCCAGCAGCTCACAGGGCCAAGAGACCCAGTACTTC.

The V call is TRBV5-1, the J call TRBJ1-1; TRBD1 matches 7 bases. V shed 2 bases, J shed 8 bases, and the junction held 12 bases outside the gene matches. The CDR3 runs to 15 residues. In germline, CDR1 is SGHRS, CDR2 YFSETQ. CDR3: CASSLVGQTDGEAFF. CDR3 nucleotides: TGCGCCAGCAGCTTAGTGGGACAGACGGATGGGGAAGCTTTCTTT.

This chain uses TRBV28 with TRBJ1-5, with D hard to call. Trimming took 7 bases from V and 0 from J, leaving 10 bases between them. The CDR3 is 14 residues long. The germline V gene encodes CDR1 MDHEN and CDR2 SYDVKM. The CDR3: CASIGVYSNQPQHF. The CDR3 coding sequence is TGTGCCAGCATCGGGGTCTATAGCAATCAGCCCCAGCATTTT.

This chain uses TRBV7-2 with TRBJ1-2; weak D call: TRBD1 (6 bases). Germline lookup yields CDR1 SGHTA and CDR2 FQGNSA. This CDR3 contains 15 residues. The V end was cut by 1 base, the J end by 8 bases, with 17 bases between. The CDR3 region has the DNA TGTGCCAGCAGCTTAGTGCGCACAGGGCTAGGGGGCTACACCTTC. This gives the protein CASSLVRTGLGGYTF.

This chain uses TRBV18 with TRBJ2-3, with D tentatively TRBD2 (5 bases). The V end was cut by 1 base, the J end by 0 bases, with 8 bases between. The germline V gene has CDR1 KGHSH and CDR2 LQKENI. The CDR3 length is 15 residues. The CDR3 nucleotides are TGTGCCAGCTCACCACAGGAGGTCAGCACAGATACGCAGTATTTT. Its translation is CASSPQEVSTDTQYF.